Here is one T cell receptor (beta chain) with its context. The CDR3 has 15 amino acids. From germline, CDR1 is LGHDT and CDR2 YNNKEL (reference sequence). J lost 3 bases, V lost 5 bases, and 7 bases had no gene match. The record originates from a study of Ad26.COV2.S vaccination and SARS-CoV-2 variants. TCRdb's table, derived via immunoSEQ multiplex PCR, lists solely in-frame clones and lacks some. The sample lists some 350,000 clones; around 90% were seen once. The sequence was collected from a human donor who had recovered from COVID-19. This chain links TRBV3-1 (or the pseudogene TRBV3-2) with TRBJ2-7; 10 nucleotides match TRBD1. The sample here was peripheral blood, taken after recovery from COVID-19. CDR3 DNA sequence: TGTGCCAGCAGCGCCGACAGGGGGCATGGCTACGAGCAGTACTTC. Translating gives CASSADRGHGYEQYF.